The TCR beta chain described here comes from a study of blood T cell repertoires in COVID-19. At the level of the study: Researchers got acute and convalescent COVID-19 samples from the United States, Italy and Spain. PBMCs, B-cell-depleted T cells, or T cells provided the cDNA or gDNA that made up the material.

V was cut by 5 bases and J by 6 bases, with 13 bases left in between. CDR3 length: 13 amino acids. Participants were aged about 18 to 100 years from approximately 25 US areas. As processed by the authors: How many nucleated cells were present was estimated from reference gene primer amplification. Measured with immunoSEQ multiplex PCR; TCRdb has only the in-frame clones, and not every one. V and J calls and clone size come straight from that table; D and trimming were deduced from the DNA. Here the sample spans about 180,000 clones, over 70% being singletons. The TCR comes from a woman aged 35 to 49 with acute COVID-19. The chain is built from TRBV12-3 or TRBV12-4 and TRBJ1-1; a possible D gene is TRBD1 (5 bases). The sequencing input was PBMCs or T cells enriched from blood (not recorded which). The CDR3 loop is CASSRQTAPEAFF. Written as DNA, the CDR3 is TGTGCCAGCAGTCGACAGACCGCCCCTGAAGCTTTCTTT.